A single sample is the source of the 22 T cell receptor beta chains below, sequenced in a study of blood T cells in healthy people across ages (dated by TCRdb to the mid-2010s). To prepare the library, 5' RACE was applied. Sequencing was performed on an Illumina HiSeq 2500. The second PCR ran for about 6 to 11 cycles and used a J-beta primer mix along with a sample-barcoded 5' primer. TCRdb took the public reads, trimmed them with fastp at Q25, ran MiXCR for clone calling and kept in-frame beta chains. CDR3 protein sequences are deduplicated, and each keeps its most common genes and DNA. The sample table records almost 1 million distinct CDR3 sequences; roughly half of these occur just once. The ten largest make up over 20% of the sample. Sequencing was carried out using blood. These receptors all stem from a woman aged 55 to 70 in good health.

This sequence joins TRBV12-3 or TRBV12-4 and TRBJ1-2, with TRBD1 matching 7 bases. The CDR3 runs to 13 residues. V shed 5 bases and J 8 bases; nucleotides not matched to a gene: 8. CDR3 protein: CASSTQGVSGYTF. For the CDR3, the DNA is TGTGCCAGCAGTACCCAGGGGGTATCGGGCTACACCTTC.

This clonotype was counted a few times. The chain couples TRBV4-1 to TRBJ2-1; a weak D match, TRBD2 (6 bases). The CDR3 totals 15 residues. Germline V lookup: CDR1 MGHRA, CDR2 YSYEKL. Between the trimmed V and J ends, which lost 5 bases and 0 bases, there was a span of 11 bases. The CDR3: CASSTLGSSYNEQFF. The CDR3 DNA reads TGCGCCAGCAGCACCCTCGGGAGCTCCTACAATGAGCAGTTCTTC.

This clonotype was recorded a few times. The rearrangement joins TRBV7-6 to TRBJ2-4; TRBD2 aligns across 14 bases. The DNA end is more similar to TRBJ2-7, so the J call may be wrong. The CDR3 contains 16 residues. Looked up from germline, CDR1 is SGHVS and CDR2 is FNYEAQ. The CDR3 DNA reads as TGTGCCAGCAGCCCGGGACTAGCGGGAGCCCTGTACGAGCAGTACTTC. It yields the protein CASSPGLAGALYEQYF.

Comments on this clonotype: An end of the junction does not agree with germline; a read error may underlie this. The V call is TRBV11-2, the J call TRBJ2-2, with 7 bases identical to TRBD1. The germline V gene has CDR1 SGHAT and CDR2 FQNNGV. The CDR3 loop spans 16 amino acids. The CDR3 here is CTSSYLYRGRTGELFF. For the CDR3, the DNA is TGTACCAGCAGCTACTTATACAGGGGAAGGACCGGGGAGCTGTTTTTT.

J is TRBJ1-1 and V is TRBV7-9; tentative D call: TRBD1 (5 bases). V was clipped by 5 bases and J by 0 bases, with 10 bases between them. This CDR3 comprises 14 residues. Germline V gives CDR1 SEHNR, CDR2 FQNEAQ (reference sequence). The CDR3 region is CASSNTDMNTEAFF. The CDR3 DNA is TGTGCCAGCAGCAATACGGACATGAACACTGAAGCTTTCTTT.

This clonotype was counted a few times. V is TRBV20-1 and J is TRBJ2-5; 7 nucleotides match TRBD1. The trim removed 2 bases at V and 5 bases at J, leaving 11 bases unmatched. The V gene's germline CDR1 is DFQATT and CDR2 SNEGSKA (reference sequence). The CDR3 loop spans 15 amino acids. This CDR3 reads CSARSVRGSGETQYF. The CDR3 nucleotides are TGCAGTGCTAGATCAGTCAGGGGGTCGGGTGAGACCCAGTACTTC.

The CDR3 nucleotides are TGTGCCAGCAGCTTATTAGGGCACTTAGATAATTCACCCCTCCACTTT. Amino acid sequence: CASSLLGHLDNSPLHF. The chain employs TRBV7-2 and TRBJ1-6; D not certain. This CDR3 is 16 amino acids long. Trimming removed 2 bases at V and 5 bases at J, with 13 bases between. Germline V gene sequence: CDR1 SGHTA, CDR2 FQGNSA.

The rearrangement joins TRBV21-1 to TRBJ2-5; TRBD1, as called in the table, went unchecked against the DNA. TRBV21-1 is flagged as a pseudogene. This CDR3 is 15 amino acids long. CDR3 sequence reads: CASEKPGQEKETQYF. CDR3 DNA: TGTGCCAGCGAGAAACCGGGACAGGAGAAAGAGACCCAGTACTTC.

The chain couples TRBV29-1 to TRBJ2-1; the D gene could be TRBD1 or TRBD2 (5 bases each). This CDR3 comprises 15 residues. Germline V gene lookup returns CDR1 SQVTM and CDR2 ANQGSEA. The V and J ends lost 4 bases and 0 bases respectively, with 13 bases between them. DNA for the CDR3: TGCAGCGTTGGAGGGGCCTTGAGCTCCTACAATGAGCAGTTCTTC. This encodes CSVGGALSSYNEQFF.

This clonotype was recorded a few times. The chain recombines TRBV7-2 with TRBJ1-2, with TRBD1 identical over 8 bases. Losses at the gene ends were 4 bases for V and 4 bases for J; bases not matched to a gene: 8. The CDR3 extends over 15 amino acids. CDR1 and CDR2 (germline): SGHTA, FQGNSA. CDR3 region: CASSSGQGRTYGYTF. In nucleotides, the CDR3 is TGTGCCAGCAGCTCCGGACAGGGAAGGACCTATGGCTACACCTTC.

This sequence joins TRBV6-1 and TRBJ2-6, with a possible D match to TRBD1 (6 bases). V was clipped by 7 bases and J by 1 base, with 17 bases between them. The CDR3 totals 17 residues. Germline CDR1 MNHNS, CDR2 SASEGT. CDR3 residues: CASTPGGRGSGANVLTF. The CDR3 coding sequence is TGTGCCAGCACCCCTGGGGGCAGGGGTTCTGGGGCCAACGTCCTGACTTTC.

The gene calls are TRBV7-9 and TRBJ2-7, with D perhaps matching TRBD1 (6 bases). V lost 4 bases to trimming and J lost 3 bases, with 16 bases between them. Looked up from germline, CDR1 is SEHNR and CDR2 is FQNEAQ (reference sequence). The CDR3 length is 15 residues. The CDR3 nucleotides read TGTGCCAGCAGCTCGTTGACAGGAAAGATCTACGAGCAGTACTTC. This gives the protein CASSSLTGKIYEQYF. The full variable domain, rest sourced from reference TRBV7-9 and TRBJ2-7, is DTGVSQNPRHKITKRGQNVTFRCDPISEHNRLYWYRQTLGQGPEFLTYFQNEAQLEKSRLLSDRFSAERPKGSFSTLEIQRTEQGDSAMYLCASSSLTGKIYEQYFGPGTRLTVT.

The chain joins TRBV2 to TRBJ2-1, with D possibly being TRBD2 (7 bases). V was shortened by 4 bases and J by 3 bases, with 16 bases between the two germline ends. The CDR3 has 16 residues. The germline CDR1 and CDR2 sequences are SNHLY and FYNNEI. CDR3: CASSVRGGDLYNEQFF. For the CDR3, the DNA is TGTGCCAGCAGTGTAAGAGGGGGGGACCTCTACAATGAGCAGTTCTTC.

Only a few counts were recorded for this clonotype. The chain recombines TRBV9 with TRBJ2-3; D unresolved. Trimming cost V 3 bases and J 3 bases, with 5 bases left between them. Germline V gives CDR1 SGDLS, CDR2 YYNGEE. The length of the CDR3 is 12 residues. The CDR3 nucleotides are TGTGCCAGCAGCGGTACAACAGATACGCAGTATTTT. Residues: CASSGTTDTQYF.

This clonotype has more than one count but fewer than ten. The rearrangement joins TRBV5-1 to TRBJ2-7; 11 bases are shared with TRBD1. CDR1 is SGHRS and CDR2 is YFSETQ in the germline V gene. The V gene end was trimmed by 0 bases and the J gene end by 3 bases; junction bases not matched to a gene: 11. The CDR3 sequence is 18 residues long. The CDR3: CASSLDASPGTGGYEQYF. Written as DNA, the CDR3 is TGCGCCAGCAGCTTGGACGCATCCCCCGGGACAGGGGGCTACGAGCAGTACTTC.

This sequence joins TRBV4-1 and TRBJ2-5, with 11 bases fitting TRBD2. Germline V gives CDR1 MGHRA, CDR2 YSYEKL. This CDR3 spans 17 amino acids. With 4 bases clipped from V and 2 bases from J, the junction kept 9 bases outside the gene matches. Here the CDR3 reads CASSPLAGVYIQETQYF. CDR3 DNA sequence: TGCGCCAGCAGCCCACTAGCGGGAGTATACATACAAGAGACCCAGTACTTC.

The gene calls are TRBV27 and TRBJ1-2; 7 nucleotides line up with TRBD1. CDR3 length equals 14 residues. Germline CDR1 MNHEY, CDR2 SMNVEV (reference sequence). V shed 8 bases, J shed 4 bases, and the junction held 10 bases outside the gene matches. The CDR3, as DNA: TGTGCCAGCCGACGACGGGACAGATTCTATGGCTACACCTTC. It yields the protein CASRRRDRFYGYTF.

The J gene is TRBJ1-1, the V gene TRBV28; D possibly corresponds to TRBD1 (5 bases). The CDR3 extends over 19 amino acids. The germline V gene encodes CDR1 MDHEN and CDR2 SYDVKM. The V end was cut by 5 bases, the J end by 1 base, with 26 bases between. In nucleotides, the CDR3 is TGTGCCAGCAGTCTCATATTATCCGGGGCAGGGAACCCGAACACTGAAGCTTTCTTT. Translation gives CASSLILSGAGNPNTEAFF.

The rearrangement links TRBV6-6 to TRBJ1-3, with 7 bases fitting TRBD1. CDR1 MNHNY and CDR2 SVGAGI come from the germline V gene (reference sequence). J lost 4 bases, V lost 6 bases, and 6 bases had no gene match. CDR3 length: 14 residues. CDR3 loop: CASRHGTAGNTIYF. Written as DNA, the CDR3 is TGTGCCAGCAGACACGGGACAGCCGGAAACACCATATATTTT.

This chain links TRBV20-1 with TRBJ2-1, with TRBD1 matching over 8 bases. V shed 4 bases and J 6 bases; nucleotides not matched to a gene: 5. CDR1 DFQATT and CDR2 SNEGSKA come from the germline V gene (reference sequence). This CDR3 spans 13 amino acids. The CDR3 nucleotides read TGCAGTGCTAACCGAGGGACAGGCAATGAGCAGTTCTTC. Translating gives CSANRGTGNEQFF.

This clonotype was detected only once. The chain links TRBV20-1 to TRBJ1-5, with a tentative D call TRBD1 (5 bases). CDR1 DFQATT and CDR2 SNEGSKA come from the germline V gene (reference sequence). CDR3 size: 12 residues. The V end lost 6 bases, the J end lost 4 bases, and 10 bases lay between the germline ends. CDR3 sequence reads: CSATGLNQPQHF. In nucleotides, the CDR3 is TGCAGTGCCACGGGACTTAATCAGCCCCAGCATTTT.

This clonotype occurred a few times. This sequence joins TRBV5-1 and TRBJ1-2; D unresolved. Trimming shortened V by 8 bases and J by 8 bases, and 7 bases separated the two germline ends. The CDR3 is made up of 9 amino acids. Germline V gene lookup returns CDR1 SGHRS and CDR2 YFSETQ. This CDR3 reads CARREGYTF. CDR3 sequence (DNA): TGCGCCAGACGCGAAGGCTACACCTTC.